Listed below are T cell receptor beta chains from one sample, sequenced in a study of blood T cell repertoires in COVID-19. TCRdb's copy holds only in-frame clones and misses some; the assay was immunoSEQ multiplex PCR. The table shows 150,000 to 190,000 clones, with roughly 80% occurring only once. The sequenced sample consisted of PBMCs or T cells enriched from blood (not recorded which). All receptors come from a man aged 50-60 years who had recovered from COVID-19. CDR3s include the opening cysteine and the closing phenylalanine or tryptophan. D genes are given only for firm matches. Size is omitted from some rows. Given values are once, few, many or a class for expanded clones.

j_call d_call v_call clone_size cdr3_nt cdr3_aa
TRBJ1-2 NA TRBV7-9 NA TGTGCCAGCAGCTTAGAATGGGGACAAGCCTTC CASSLEWGQAF
TRBJ2-7 TRBD2 TRBV9 NA TGTGCCAGCAGCGCTAGCGGGGGGAGCTCCTACGAGCAGTACTTC CASSASGGSSYEQYF
TRBJ1-5 TRBD1 TRBV7-9 NA TGTGCCAGCAGCCCGACAGGGGCTGATCAGCCCCAGCATTTT CASSPTGADQPQHF
TRBJ1-5 NA TRBV19 few TGTGCCAGTAGTATAGGGGGGCGCTTCGATCAGCCCCAGCATTTT CASSIGGRFDQPQHF
TRBJ1-5 TRBD1 TRBV7-8 NA TGTGCCAGCAGCTTAGGGGGACAGGGGAATCAGCCCCAGCATTTT CASSLGGQGNQPQHF
TRBJ2-3 TRBD2 TRBV9 NA TGTGCCAGCAGCGTAGCACCCATTACTAGCGGGGGGATGGATACGCAGTATTTT CASSVAPITSGGMDTQYF
TRBJ2-1 NA TRBV6-6 NA TGTGCCAGCACCTACGAATCGAGCTCCTACAATGAGCAGTTCTTC CASTYESSSYNEQFF
TRBJ1-6 NA TRBV30 NA TGTGCCTGGAGTCGAGGGCCCTTGGGTTCACCCCTCCACTTT CAWSRGPLGSPLHF
TRBJ2-1 TRBD2 TRBV5-4 once TGTGCCAGCAGCTTGGGTGGCGGGGGGATCAATGAGCAGTTCTTC CASSLGGGGINEQFF
TRBJ1-3 NA TRBV15 NA TGTGCCACCAGCAGAGACAGGGTTAGCTCTGGAAACACCATATATTTT CATSRDRVSSGNTIYF
TRBJ2-2 TRBD2 TRBV5-1 NA TGCGCCAGCAGCTTAAGTATCCCCGGCGGGGGGGCCGGGGAGCTGTTTTTT CASSLSIPGGGAGELFF
TRBJ1-1 TRBD1 TRBV4-2 NA TGTGCCAGCAGCCAAGATTTGACAGGGGGCTCCACTGAAGCTTTCTTT CASSQDLTGGSTEAFF
TRBJ1-2 NA TRBV6-5 once TGTGCCAGCAGCCAGAGGGAGGTCTATGGCTACACCTTC CASSQREVYGYTF
TRBJ1-2 NA TRBV2 NA TGTGCCAGCAGTGAACAGTTAACCTATGGCTACACCTTC CASSEQLTYGYTF
TRBJ1-2 NA TRBV6-5 NA TGTGCCAGCAGTAGACAGCCAGAAAGCTATGGCTACACCTTC CASSRQPESYGYTF
TRBJ2-1 NA TRBV19 NA TGTGCCAGTAGTCGGGACTCCTGGGATGAGCAGTTCTTC CASSRDSWDEQFF
TRBJ1-5 NA TRBV11-2 NA TGTGCCAGCAGCTTGGACGGGAGAGATCAGCCCCAGCATTTT CASSLDGRDQPQHF
TRBJ2-1 NA TRBV3-1/TRBV3-2 NA TGTGCCAGCAGCCAAGGCCTAGCGATTATGGTTCGGGAGCAGTTCTTC CASSQGLAIMVREQFF
TRBJ1-5 NA TRBV3-1/TRBV3-2 NA TGTGCCAGCAGCCCATCCGGGGGTAGCAATCAGCCCCAGCATTTT CASSPSGGSNQPQHF
TRBJ2-5 TRBD2 TRBV15 once TGTGCCACCAGCCGACTAGCGGGGGTAGAGACCCAGTACTTC CATSRLAGVETQYF
TRBJ1-4 TRBD1 TRBV27 once TGTGCCAGCAGTTTACGCTCCCTCACCGGGACAGGCTTCGAAAAACTGTTTTTT CASSLRSLTGTGFEKLFF
TRBJ2-6 TRBD1 TRBV4-1 NA TGCGCCAGCAGCCCCCACAGGGGGGCTACTGGGGCCAACGTCCTGACTTTC CASSPHRGATGANVLTF
TRBJ2-3 NA TRBV7-8 NA TGTGCCAGCAGCTTTCAGGGAAAAAACCTCGCAGATACGCAGTATTTT CASSFQGKNLADTQYF
TRBJ1-4 TRBD1 TRBV4-3 NA TGCGCCAGCAGCCAAGATCGCGGGACAGCCAAACTGTTTTTT CASSQDRGTAKLFF
TRBJ1-3 NA TRBV6-5 NA TGTGCCAGCAGTATCCAGGGCTCTGGAAACACCATATATTTT CASSIQGSGNTIYF
TRBJ2-3 TRBD2 TRBV13 NA TGTGCCAGCGCTCTAGCGGGGGCCACAGATACGCAGTATTTT CASALAGATDTQYF
TRBJ2-1 NA TRBV5-1 few TGCGCCAGCAGCTTGGGTCGGGGGGCCCAAATGAATGAGCAGTTCTTC CASSLGRGAQMNEQFF
TRBJ2-3 NA TRBV5-1 NA TGCGCCAGCAGCTTGGCTAGTCCCGGCACAGATACGCAGTATTTT CASSLASPGTDTQYF
TRBJ1-1 NA TRBV30 NA TGTGCCTGGAGTTGGGGGCGCACTGAAGCTTTCTTT CAWSWGRTEAFF
TRBJ1-2 NA TRBV3-1/TRBV3-2 NA TGTGCCAGCAGCCAAGGAGAGTATGGCTACACCTTC CASSQGEYGYTF
TRBJ2-5 NA TRBV5-1 NA TGCGCCAGCAGCGCATACCAGGGCACGGAGACCCAGTACTTC CASSAYQGTETQYF
TRBJ1-6 NA TRBV27 once TGTGCCAGCAGTTTAGAGGTCGGATATAATTCACCCCTCCACTTT CASSLEVGYNSPLHF
TRBJ2-5 TRBD2 TRBV4-2 NA TGTGCCAGCAGCCCCGGGGGGGGCGCTTCAGAGACCCAGTACTTC CASSPGGGASETQYF
TRBJ2-1 TRBD2 TRBV5-1 NA TGCGCCAGCAGCTTGCCTCTAGCGGGGGCCTACAATGAGCAGTTCTTC CASSLPLAGAYNEQFF
TRBJ1-1 NA TRBV9 NA TGTGCCAGCAGCACTCTGACAGGGAACACTGAAGCTTTCTTT CASSTLTGNTEAFF
TRBJ1-1 NA TRBV19 NA TGTGCCAGTAGTATAGCCAGGGAGAACACTGAAGCTTTCTTT CASSIARENTEAFF
TRBJ1-3 NA TRBV29-1 few TGCAGCGTTGACGGTACTGGAAACACCATATATTTT CSVDGTGNTIYF
TRBJ2-4 NA TRBV7-8 NA TGTGCCAGCAGCTTAGGAATTCGGAGCGGCAAAAACATTCAGTACTTC CASSLGIRSGKNIQYF
TRBJ1-5 NA TRBV3-1/TRBV3-2 NA TGTGCCAGCAGTAATGCGGGTCAGCCCCAGCATTTT CASSNAGQPQHF
TRBJ1-1 NA TRBV6-2/TRBV6-3 NA TGTGCCAGCAGTTATCAGGTCCGTAACACTGAAGCTTTCTTT CASSYQVRNTEAFF
TRBJ1-4 NA TRBV7-9 NA TGTGCCAGCAGCTTATCAAGCCCCAGGGAGGGAAAACTGTTTTTT CASSLSSPREGKLFF
TRBJ1-5 TRBD1 TRBV19 few TGTGCCAGTAGTTCCGGGGGCCCCGGGACAGGGTCGGGCAATCAGCCCCAGCATTTT CASSSGGPGTGSGNQPQHF
TRBJ2-1 TRBD2 TRBV11-3 NA TGTGCCAGCAGCTTAAGGACTAGCGGGGGTTATGAGCAGTTCTTC CASSLRTSGGYEQFF
TRBJ2-1 NA TRBV19 NA TGTGCCAGCAAATCCGGGACAAAGAATGAGCAGTTCTTC CASKSGTKNEQFF
TRBJ1-2 NA TRBV10-2 NA TGCGCCAGCAGTGAGGGAGGGCCGAAGAGCTACACCTTC CASSEGGPKSYTF